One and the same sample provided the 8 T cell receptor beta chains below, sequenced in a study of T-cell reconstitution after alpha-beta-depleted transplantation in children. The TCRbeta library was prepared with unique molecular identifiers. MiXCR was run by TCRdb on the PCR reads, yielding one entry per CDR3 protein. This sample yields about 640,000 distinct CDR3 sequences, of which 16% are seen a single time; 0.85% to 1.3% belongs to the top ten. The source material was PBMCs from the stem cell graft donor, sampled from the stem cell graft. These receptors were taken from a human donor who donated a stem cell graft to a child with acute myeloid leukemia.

CDR3: CASSLRPIGTHETQYF. The CDR3 DNA reads TGTGCCAGCAGCTTAAGGCCCATCGGGACTCACGAGACCCAGTACTTC. The rearrangement links TRBV11-2 to TRBJ2-5; D perhaps matches TRBD2 (6 bases). The CDR3 totals 16 residues. The V end lost 2 bases, the J end lost 5 bases, and 18 bases lay between the germline ends. Germline V CDR1 and CDR2: SGHAT, FQNNGV.

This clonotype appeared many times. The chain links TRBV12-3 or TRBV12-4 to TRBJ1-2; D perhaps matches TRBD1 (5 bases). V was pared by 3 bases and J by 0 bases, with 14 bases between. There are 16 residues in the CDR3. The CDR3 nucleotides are TGTGCCAGCAGTTTTAGCGGGGACCTCTCTAACTATGGCTACACCTTC. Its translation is CASSFSGDLSNYGYTF.

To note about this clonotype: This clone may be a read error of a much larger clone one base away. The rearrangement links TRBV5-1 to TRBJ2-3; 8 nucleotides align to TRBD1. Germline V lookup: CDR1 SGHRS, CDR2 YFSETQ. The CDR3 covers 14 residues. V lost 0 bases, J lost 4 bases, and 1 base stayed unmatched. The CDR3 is CASSLVQGADTQYF. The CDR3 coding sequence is TGCGCCAGCAGCTTGGTACAGGGGGCAGATACGCAGTATTTT.

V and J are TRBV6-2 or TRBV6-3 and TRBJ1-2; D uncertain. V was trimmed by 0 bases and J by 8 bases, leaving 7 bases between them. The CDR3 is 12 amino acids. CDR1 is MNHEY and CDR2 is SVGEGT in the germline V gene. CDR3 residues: CASSYSARGYTF. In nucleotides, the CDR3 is TGTGCCAGCAGTTACTCGGCTCGAGGCTACACCTTC.

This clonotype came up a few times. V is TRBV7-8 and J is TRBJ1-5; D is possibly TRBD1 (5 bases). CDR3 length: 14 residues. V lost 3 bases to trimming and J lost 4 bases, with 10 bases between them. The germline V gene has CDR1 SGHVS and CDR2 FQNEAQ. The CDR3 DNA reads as TGTGCCAGCAGCTTTGGGGGAGATAATCAGCCCCAGCATTTT. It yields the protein CASSFGGDNQPQHF.

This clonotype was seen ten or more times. The CDR3 is CSVGYLAGANEQFF. CDR3 coding DNA: TGCAGCGTTGGCTACTTAGCGGGGGCCAATGAGCAGTTCTTC. The chain is built from TRBV29-1 and TRBJ2-1, with 9 positions matching TRBD2. The CDR3 extends over 14 amino acids. V lost 4 bases to trimming and J lost 6 bases; unmatched junction nucleotides: 7. CDR1 is SQVTM and CDR2 is ANQGSEA in the germline V gene.

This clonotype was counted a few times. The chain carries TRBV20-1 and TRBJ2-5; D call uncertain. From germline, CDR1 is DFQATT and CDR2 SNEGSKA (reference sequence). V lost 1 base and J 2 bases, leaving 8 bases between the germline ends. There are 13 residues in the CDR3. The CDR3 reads CSARGAPQETQYF. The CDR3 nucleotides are TGCAGTGCTAGAGGGGCGCCACAAGAGACCCAGTACTTC.

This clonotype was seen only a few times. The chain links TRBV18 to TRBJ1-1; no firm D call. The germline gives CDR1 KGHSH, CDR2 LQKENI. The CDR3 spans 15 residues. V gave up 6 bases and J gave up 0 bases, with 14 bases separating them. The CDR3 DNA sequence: TGTGCCAGCTCTCCCTCGGGGATCGTGAACACTGAAGCTTTCTTT. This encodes CASSPSGIVNTEAFF.